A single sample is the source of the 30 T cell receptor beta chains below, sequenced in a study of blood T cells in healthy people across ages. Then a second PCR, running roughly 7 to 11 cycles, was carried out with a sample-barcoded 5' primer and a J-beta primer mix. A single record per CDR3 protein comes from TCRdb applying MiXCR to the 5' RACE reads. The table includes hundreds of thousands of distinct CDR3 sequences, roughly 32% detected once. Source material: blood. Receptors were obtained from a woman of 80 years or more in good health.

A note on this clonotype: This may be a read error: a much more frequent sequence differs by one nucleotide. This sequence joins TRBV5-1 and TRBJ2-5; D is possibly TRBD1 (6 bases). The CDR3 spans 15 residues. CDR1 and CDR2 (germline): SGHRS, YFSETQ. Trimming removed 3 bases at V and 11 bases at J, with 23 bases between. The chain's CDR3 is CASSYGTLRDNEQYF. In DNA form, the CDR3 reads TGCGCCAGCAGCTACGGGACCCTGAGGGACAATGAGCAGTACTTC.

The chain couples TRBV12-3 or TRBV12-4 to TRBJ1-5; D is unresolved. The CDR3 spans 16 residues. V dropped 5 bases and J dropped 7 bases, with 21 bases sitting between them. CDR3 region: CASSPIFGGIGQPQHF. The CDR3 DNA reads TGTGCCAGCAGTCCGATTTTTGGAGGGATCGGGCAGCCCCAGCATTTT.

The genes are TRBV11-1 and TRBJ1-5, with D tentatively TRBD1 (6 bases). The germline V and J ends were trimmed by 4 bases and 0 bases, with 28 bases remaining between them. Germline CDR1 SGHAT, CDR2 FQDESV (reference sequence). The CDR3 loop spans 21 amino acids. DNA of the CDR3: TGTGCCAGCAGCTATGGGGGGGGCAGTCCTGGGTGGCCCAATAGCAATCAGCCCCAGCATTTT. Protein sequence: CASSYGGGSPGWPNSNQPQHF.

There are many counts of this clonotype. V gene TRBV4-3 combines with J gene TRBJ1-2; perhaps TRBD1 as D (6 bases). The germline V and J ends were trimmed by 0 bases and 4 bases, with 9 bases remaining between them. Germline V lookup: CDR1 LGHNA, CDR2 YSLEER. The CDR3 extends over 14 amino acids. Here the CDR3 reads CASSQEHRAYGYTF. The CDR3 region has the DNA TGCGCCAGCAGCCAAGAACACAGGGCCTATGGCTACACCTTC.

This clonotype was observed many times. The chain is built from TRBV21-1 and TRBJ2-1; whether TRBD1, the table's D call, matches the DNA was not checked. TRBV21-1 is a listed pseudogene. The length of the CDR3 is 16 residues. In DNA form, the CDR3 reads TGTGCCAGCACGGGACACGGGGGCCGCTCCTACAATGAGCAGTTCTTC. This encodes CASTGHGGRSYNEQFF.

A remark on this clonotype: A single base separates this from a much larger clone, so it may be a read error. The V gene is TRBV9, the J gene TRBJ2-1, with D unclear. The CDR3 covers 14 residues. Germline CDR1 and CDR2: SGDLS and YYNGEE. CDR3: CASSVESFGNKQFF. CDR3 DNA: TGTGCCAGCAGCGTAGAATCCTTCGGCAATAAGCAGTTCTTC.

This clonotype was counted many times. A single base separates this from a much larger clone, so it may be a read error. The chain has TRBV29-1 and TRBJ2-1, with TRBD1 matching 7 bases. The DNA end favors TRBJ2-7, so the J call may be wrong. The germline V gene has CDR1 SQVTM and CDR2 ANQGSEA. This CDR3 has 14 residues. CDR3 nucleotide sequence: TGCAGCGTTGAAGCGACAGGGTCCTACAATGAGCAGTACTTC. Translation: CSVEATGSYNEQYF.

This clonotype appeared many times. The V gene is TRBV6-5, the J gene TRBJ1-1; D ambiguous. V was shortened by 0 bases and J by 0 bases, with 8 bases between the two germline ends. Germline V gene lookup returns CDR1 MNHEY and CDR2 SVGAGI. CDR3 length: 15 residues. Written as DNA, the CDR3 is TGTGCCAGCAGTTACTCGGTTCTTATGAACACTGAAGCTTTCTTT. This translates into CASSYSVLMNTEAFF.

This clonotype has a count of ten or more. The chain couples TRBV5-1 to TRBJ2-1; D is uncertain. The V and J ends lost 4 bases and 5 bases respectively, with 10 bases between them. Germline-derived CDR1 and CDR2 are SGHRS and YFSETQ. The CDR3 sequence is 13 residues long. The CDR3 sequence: CASSPILNNEQFF. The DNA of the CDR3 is TGCGCCAGCAGCCCAATTCTGAACAATGAGCAGTTCTTC. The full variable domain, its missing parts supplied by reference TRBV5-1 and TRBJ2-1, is KAGVTQTPRYLIKTRGQQVTLSCSPISGHRSVSWYQQTPGQGLQFLFEYFSETQRNKGNFPGRFSGRQFSNSRSEMNVSTLELGDSALYLCASSPILNNEQFFGPGTRLTVL.

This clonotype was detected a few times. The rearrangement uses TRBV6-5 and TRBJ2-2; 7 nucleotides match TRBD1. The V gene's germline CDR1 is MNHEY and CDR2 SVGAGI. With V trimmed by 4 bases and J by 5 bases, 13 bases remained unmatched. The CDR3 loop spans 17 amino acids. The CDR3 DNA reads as TGTGCCAGCAGTTGGTCGACAGGGACGGGGATTACCGGGGAGCTGTTTTTT. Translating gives CASSWSTGTGITGELFF.

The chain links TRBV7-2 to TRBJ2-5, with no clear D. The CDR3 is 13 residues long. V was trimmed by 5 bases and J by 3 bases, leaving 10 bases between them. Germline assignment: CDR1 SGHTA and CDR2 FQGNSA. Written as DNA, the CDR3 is TGTGCCAGCAGCAGGTGGACGAAAGAGACCCAGTACTTC. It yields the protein CASSRWTKETQYF.

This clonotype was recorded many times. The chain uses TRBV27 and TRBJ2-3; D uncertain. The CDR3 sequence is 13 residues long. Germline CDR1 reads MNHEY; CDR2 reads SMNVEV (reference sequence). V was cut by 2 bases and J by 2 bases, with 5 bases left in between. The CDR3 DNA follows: TGTGCCAGCAGTTTAGAGGTCACAGATACGCAGTATTTT. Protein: CASSLEVTDTQYF.

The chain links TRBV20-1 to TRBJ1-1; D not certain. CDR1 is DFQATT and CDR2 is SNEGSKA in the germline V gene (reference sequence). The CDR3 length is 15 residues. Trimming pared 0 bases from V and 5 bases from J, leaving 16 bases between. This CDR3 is CSAREGSGSRTEAFF. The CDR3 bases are TGCAGTGCTAGAGAGGGGTCGGGGTCGCGAACTGAAGCTTTCTTT.

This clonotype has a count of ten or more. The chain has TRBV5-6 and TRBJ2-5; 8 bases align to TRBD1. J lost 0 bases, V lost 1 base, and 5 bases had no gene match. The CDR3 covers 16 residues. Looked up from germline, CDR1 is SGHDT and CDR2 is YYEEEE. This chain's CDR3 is CASSLYRTGHQETQYF. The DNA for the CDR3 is TGTGCCAGCAGCTTGTACCGGACAGGGCACCAAGAGACCCAGTACTTC. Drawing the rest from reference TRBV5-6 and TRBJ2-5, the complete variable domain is DAGVTQSPTHLIKTRGQQVTLRCSPKSGHDTVSWYQQALGQGPQFIFQYYEEEERQRGNFPDRFSGHQFPNYSSELNVNALLLGDSALYLCASSLYRTGHQETQYFGPGTRLLVL.

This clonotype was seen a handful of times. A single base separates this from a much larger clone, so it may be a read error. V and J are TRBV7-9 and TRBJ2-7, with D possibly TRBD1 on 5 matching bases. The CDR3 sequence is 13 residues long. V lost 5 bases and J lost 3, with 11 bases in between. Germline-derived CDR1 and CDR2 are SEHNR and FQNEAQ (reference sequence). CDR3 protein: CASSTETVYEQYF. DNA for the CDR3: TGTGCCAGCAGCACCGAGACAGTCTACGAGCAGTACTTC.

The CDR3, as DNA: TGTGCCTGGAACGATGGAGACCAAGCGGATGGCTACACCTTC. Protein product: CAWNDGDQADGYTF. The V and J genes are TRBV30 and TRBJ1-2; D is undetermined. V was clipped by 4 bases and J by 6 bases, with 18 bases between them. The CDR3 loop spans 14 amino acids. Germline V gene lookup returns CDR1 GTSNPN and CDR2 SVGIG (reference sequence). The full variable domain, in which reference TRBV30 and TRBJ1-2 provide the parts outside the CDR3, is SQTIHQWPATLVQPVGSPLSLECTVEGTSNPNLYWYRQAAGRGLQLLFYSVGIGQISSEVPQNLSASRPQDRQFILSSKKLLLSDSGFYLCAWNDGDQADGYTFGSGTRLTVV.

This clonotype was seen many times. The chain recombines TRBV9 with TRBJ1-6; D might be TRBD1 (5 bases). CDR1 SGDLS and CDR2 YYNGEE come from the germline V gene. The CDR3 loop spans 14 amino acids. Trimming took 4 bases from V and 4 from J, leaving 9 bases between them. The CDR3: CASSRDGYNSPLHF. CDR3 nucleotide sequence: TGTGCCAGCAGCCGGGACGGATATAATTCACCCCTCCACTTT.

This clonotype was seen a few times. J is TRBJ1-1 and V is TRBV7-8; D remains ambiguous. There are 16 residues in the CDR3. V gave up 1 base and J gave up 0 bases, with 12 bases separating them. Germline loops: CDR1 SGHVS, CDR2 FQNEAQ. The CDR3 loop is CASSLGIQTLNTEAFF. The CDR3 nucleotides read TGTGCCAGCAGCTTAGGAATCCAGACTCTGAACACTGAAGCTTTCTTT.

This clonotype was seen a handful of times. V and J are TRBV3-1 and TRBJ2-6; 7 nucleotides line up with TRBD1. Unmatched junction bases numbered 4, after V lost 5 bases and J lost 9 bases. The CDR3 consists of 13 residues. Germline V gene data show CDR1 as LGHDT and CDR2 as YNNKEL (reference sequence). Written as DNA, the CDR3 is TGTGCCAGCAGCGACAGGGTTAACAACGTCCTGACTTTC. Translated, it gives CASSDRVNNVLTF.

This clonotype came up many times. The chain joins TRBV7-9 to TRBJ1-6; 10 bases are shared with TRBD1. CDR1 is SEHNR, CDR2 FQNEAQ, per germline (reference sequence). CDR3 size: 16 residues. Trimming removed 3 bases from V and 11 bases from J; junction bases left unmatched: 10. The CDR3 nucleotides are TGTGCCAGCAGCTTCCTGGTCGGGACAGGGGAACCACCCCTCCACTTT. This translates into CASSFLVGTGEPPLHF.

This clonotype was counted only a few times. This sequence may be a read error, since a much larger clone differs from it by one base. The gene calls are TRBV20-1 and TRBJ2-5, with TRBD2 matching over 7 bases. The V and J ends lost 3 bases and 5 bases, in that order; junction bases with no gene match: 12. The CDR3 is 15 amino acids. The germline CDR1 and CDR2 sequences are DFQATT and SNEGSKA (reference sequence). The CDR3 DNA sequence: TGCAGTGCTAGGGGGGACTATCCTTCTTGGGAGACCCAGTACTTC. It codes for CSARGDYPSWETQYF.

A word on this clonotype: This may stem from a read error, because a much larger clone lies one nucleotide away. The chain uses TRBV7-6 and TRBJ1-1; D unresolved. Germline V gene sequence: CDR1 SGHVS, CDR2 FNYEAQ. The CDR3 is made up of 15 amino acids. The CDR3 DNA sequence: TGTGCCGGCAGCTTAGCACTTACGGACAACACTGAAGCTTTCTTT. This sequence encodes CAGSLALTDNTEAFF. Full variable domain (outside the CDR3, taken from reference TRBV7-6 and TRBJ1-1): GAGVSQSPRYKVTKRGQDVALRCDPISGHVSLYWYRQALGQGPEFLTYFNYEAQQDKSGLPNDRFSAERPEGSISTLTIQRTEQRDSAMYRCAGSLALTDNTEAFFGQGTRLTVV.

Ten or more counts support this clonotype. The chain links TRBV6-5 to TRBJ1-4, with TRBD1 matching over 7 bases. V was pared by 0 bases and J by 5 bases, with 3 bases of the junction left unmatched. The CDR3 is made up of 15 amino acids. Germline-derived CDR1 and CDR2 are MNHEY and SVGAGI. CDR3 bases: TGTGCCAGCAGTTACTCGATAGGGGGCAATGAAAAACTGTTTTTT. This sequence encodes CASSYSIGGNEKLFF.

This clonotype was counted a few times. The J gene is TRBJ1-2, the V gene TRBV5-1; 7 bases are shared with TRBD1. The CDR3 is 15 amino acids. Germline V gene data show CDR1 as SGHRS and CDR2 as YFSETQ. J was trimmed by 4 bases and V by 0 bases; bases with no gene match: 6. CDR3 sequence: CASSLDGQDFYGYTF. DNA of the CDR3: TGCGCCAGCAGCTTGGATGGACAGGACTTCTATGGCTACACCTTC.

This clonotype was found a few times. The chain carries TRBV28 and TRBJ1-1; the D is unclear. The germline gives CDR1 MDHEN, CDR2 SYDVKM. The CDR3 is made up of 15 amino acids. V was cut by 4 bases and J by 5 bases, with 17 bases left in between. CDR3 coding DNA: TGTGCCAGCAGTTCGCCGGGAAGGGTTAAGACTGAAGCTTTCTTT. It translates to CASSSPGRVKTEAFF.

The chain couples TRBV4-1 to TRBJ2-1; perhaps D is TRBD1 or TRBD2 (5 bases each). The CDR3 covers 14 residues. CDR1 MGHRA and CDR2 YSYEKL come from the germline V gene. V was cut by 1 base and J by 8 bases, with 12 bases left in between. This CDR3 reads CASSQGTGHHEQFF. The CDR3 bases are TGCGCCAGCAGCCAAGGGACTGGACATCATGAGCAGTTCTTC.

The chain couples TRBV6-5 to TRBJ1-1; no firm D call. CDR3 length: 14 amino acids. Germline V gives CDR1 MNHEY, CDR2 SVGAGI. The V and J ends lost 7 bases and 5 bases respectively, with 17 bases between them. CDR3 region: CASTLELGWTEAFF. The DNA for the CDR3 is TGTGCCAGCACCCTCGAATTAGGGTGGACTGAAGCTTTCTTT.

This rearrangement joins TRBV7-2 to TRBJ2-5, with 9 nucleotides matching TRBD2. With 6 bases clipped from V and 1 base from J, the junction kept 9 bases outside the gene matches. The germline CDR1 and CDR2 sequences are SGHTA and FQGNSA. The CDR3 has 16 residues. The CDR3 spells CASSPGIAGAQETQYF. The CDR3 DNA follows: TGTGCCAGCAGTCCAGGTATAGCGGGAGCCCAAGAGACCCAGTACTTC.

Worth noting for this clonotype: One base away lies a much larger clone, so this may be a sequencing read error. The CDR3 nucleotides read TGTGCCTGGAGTGTAAGGTCCCGCGGAGCCTATAATTCACCCCCCCACTTT. Encoded protein: CAWSVRSRGAYNSPPHF. The rearrangement uses TRBV30 and TRBJ1-6; no firm D call. The CDR3 length is 17 residues. From germline, CDR1 is GTSNPN and CDR2 SVGIG (reference sequence).

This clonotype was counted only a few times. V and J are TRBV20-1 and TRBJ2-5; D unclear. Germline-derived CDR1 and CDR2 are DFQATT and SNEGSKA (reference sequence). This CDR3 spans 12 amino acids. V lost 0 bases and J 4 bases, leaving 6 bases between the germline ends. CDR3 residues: CSARDQRETQYF. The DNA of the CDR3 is TGCAGTGCTAGAGACCAACGAGAGACCCAGTACTTC.